These 17 T cell receptor beta chains were sequenced from one sample in a study of T-cell reconstitution after alpha-beta-depleted transplantation in children. Unique molecular identifiers were built into the TCRbeta library. TCRdb reprocessed the PCR reads with MiXCR, giving one entry per CDR3 protein. The sample holds just over 950,000 distinct CDR3 sequences; roughly 31% are singletons and the top ten take over 25%. Material: PBMCs, mostly from graft donor cells, obtained 360 days after TCRalphabeta/CD19-depleted stem cell transplant. These receptor sequences come from a boy in the first two years of life who had a stem cell transplant for SCID, so the T cells may come from the graft donor.

This chain joins TRBV27 and TRBJ1-6; D is perhaps TRBD1 (5 bases). The V end was cut by 2 bases, the J end by 11 bases, with 16 bases between. CDR1 and CDR2 (germline): MNHEY, SMNVEV (reference sequence). CDR3 length: 15 residues. The CDR3 region has the DNA TGTGCCAGCAGTTTAGGGCAGAAGGGGATTCCACCCCTCCACTTT. Encoded protein: CASSLGQKGIPPLHF.

The chain is built from TRBV2 and TRBJ2-1; D gene ambiguous. The CDR3 loop spans 12 amino acids. The ends were cut back, 1 base at V and 9 bases at J, with 7 bases in the middle. CDR1 is SNHLY and CDR2 is FYNNEI in the germline V gene. CDR3 nucleotide sequence: TGTGCCAGCAGTGAAGGGGGTGGTGAGCAGTTCTTC. As protein: CASSEGGGEQFF. The full variable domain, completed using reference TRBV2 and TRBJ2-1, is EPEVTQTPSHQVTQMGQEVILRCVPISNHLYFYWYRQILGQKVEFLVSFYNNEISEKSEIFDDQFSVERPDGSNFTLKIRSTKLEDSAMYFCASSEGGGEQFFGPGTRLTVL.

The V call is TRBV25-1, the J call TRBJ2-1, with D uncertain. Germline V gives CDR1 MGHDK, CDR2 SYGVNS. The CDR3 runs to 13 residues. The V end lost 6 bases, the J end lost 6 bases, and 12 bases lay between the germline ends. CDR3 residues: CASSHTLANEQFF. Here the CDR3 DNA reads TGTGCCAGCAGCCACACCTTGGCCAATGAGCAGTTCTTC.

The chain combines TRBV29-1 with TRBJ2-2; 12 bases align to TRBD2. The CDR3 contains 17 residues. V dropped 4 bases and J dropped 3; count of bases not matched to a gene: 9. Germline V gene lookup returns CDR1 SQVTM and CDR2 ANQGSEA. The CDR3, as DNA: TGCAGCGTTGTTCTAGCGGGGGGGCCGGGGTACACCGGGGAGCTGTTTTTT. It codes for CSVVLAGGPGYTGELFF.

The chain combines TRBV30 with TRBJ2-5; D is undetermined. The CDR3 is 13 residues long. V lost 0 bases and J lost 2, with 7 bases in between. Germline assignment: CDR1 GTSNPN and CDR2 SVGIG (reference sequence). Written as DNA, the CDR3 is TGTGCCTGGAGTGTGGGGATTCAAGAGACCCAGTACTTC. Amino acids: CAWSVGIQETQYF.

The chain couples TRBV5-1 to TRBJ2-7; D gene uncertain. The ends were cut back, 4 bases at V and 3 bases at J, with 11 bases in the middle. CDR3 length equals 13 residues. Germline CDR1 is SGHRS and CDR2 is YFSETQ. The CDR3 DNA reads TGCGCCAGCAGCCTAGACAAACTCTACGAGCAGTACTTC. It yields the protein CASSLDKLYEQYF.

The genes are TRBV6-1 and TRBJ1-2; TRBD1 agrees at 9 bases. The junction had 19 bases not matched to a gene; V was cut back by 8 bases and J by 6 bases. The CDR3 is 17 residues long. Germline CDR1 is MNHNS and CDR2 is SASEGT. CDR3 residues: CASCAWTGALTIHGYTF. CDR3 sequence (DNA): TGTGCCAGCTGTGCCTGGACAGGGGCCCTAACGATACATGGCTACACCTTC.

This clonotype was counted between two and nine times. This sequence joins TRBV27 and TRBJ2-7; 8 positions agree with TRBD2. V trimming: 5 bases; J trimming: 2 bases; junction bases outside the gene matches: 8. This CDR3 has 15 residues. In germline, CDR1 is MNHEY, CDR2 SMNVEV (reference sequence). The CDR3 here is CASSPERGYTYEQYF. The CDR3, as DNA: TGTGCCAGCAGTCCCGAGCGGGGGTATACCTACGAGCAGTACTTC.

The rearrangement joins TRBV20-1 to TRBJ2-7, with D unresolved. Matching the DNA end better, TRBJ2-1 makes the J call doubtful. The germline V gene has CDR1 DFQATT and CDR2 SNEGSKA (reference sequence). This CDR3 is built from 10 residues. This CDR3 is CSAGAYEQFF. Here the CDR3 DNA reads TGCAGTGCTGGAGCCTACGAGCAGTTCTTC.

The chain is built from TRBV30 and TRBJ2-3; D unclear. Trimming removed 2 bases at V and 7 bases at J, with 4 bases between. The CDR3 has 10 amino acids. The germline V gene encodes CDR1 GTSNPN and CDR2 SVGIG (reference sequence). This CDR3 is CAWSTHTQYF. CDR3 DNA: TGTGCCTGGAGTACCCATACGCAGTATTTT.

The V and J genes are TRBV27 and TRBJ2-3, with 9 bases identical to TRBD2. The germline CDR1 and CDR2 sequences are MNHEY and SMNVEV (reference sequence). The CDR3 covers 16 residues. V trimming: 6 bases; J trimming: 1 base; junction bases outside the gene matches: 8. The CDR3 nucleotides read TGTGCCAGCAGAGAAGCCTTAGCGGGGGGCACAGATACGCAGTATTTT. This translates into CASREALAGGTDTQYF.

This clonotype was counted only a few times. The J gene is TRBJ2-1, the V gene TRBV27; D not certain. The germline gives CDR1 MNHEY, CDR2 SMNVEV (reference sequence). V lost 2 bases, J lost 0 bases, and 14 bases lay in between. This CDR3 is 17 amino acids long. The CDR3 region is CASSLNPQPSSYNEQFF. The CDR3 nucleotides read TGTGCCAGCAGTTTAAATCCACAACCTAGCTCCTACAATGAGCAGTTCTTC.

In its sample, this clonotype was seen many times. The chain has TRBV20-1 and TRBJ2-1, with 10 bases aligning to TRBD2. This CDR3 is built from 17 residues. From germline, CDR1 is DFQATT and CDR2 SNEGSKA (reference sequence). V gave up 3 bases and J gave up 4 bases; unmatched junction bases: 12. CDR3 amino acids: CSARSSGGSSPYNEQFF. The CDR3 DNA reads TGCAGTGCTAGGTCTAGCGGGGGCAGCTCCCCTTACAATGAGCAGTTCTTC.

This clonotype has more than one count but fewer than ten. The chain combines TRBV5-1 with TRBJ2-1; TRBD2 matches at 10 bases. The CDR3 loop spans 15 amino acids. Per germline, CDR1 SGHRS and CDR2 YFSETQ. V shed 4 bases and J 12 bases; nucleotides not matched to a gene: 13. CDR3 sequence (DNA): TGCGCCAGCAGCATTACTAGCGGGGCGGCAATAGTGCAGTTCTTC. The encoded protein is CASSITSGAAIVQFF.

In this sample, this clonotype turned up a few times. The CDR3 DNA reads as TGTGCCAGCAGTTTGGGACAGGGTCCGGTCTATGGCTACACCTTC. Protein sequence: CASSLGQGPVYGYTF. The rearrangement joins TRBV12-3 or TRBV12-4 to TRBJ1-2; 9 nucleotides line up with TRBD1. The CDR3 is 15 amino acids. V shed 3 bases and J 4 bases; nucleotides not matched to a gene: 6.

In this sample, this clonotype turned up a few times. The rearrangement joins TRBV20-1 to TRBJ1-2, with D possibly matching TRBD1 (6 bases). Germline assignment: CDR1 DFQATT and CDR2 SNEGSKA (reference sequence). CDR3 length: 13 amino acids. Trimming left V 3 bases short and J 3 bases short, with 11 bases between. CDR3 loop: CSASFRGDYGYTF. CDR3 DNA sequence: TGCAGTGCTAGCTTCAGGGGAGACTATGGCTACACCTTC.

This clonotype came up many times. The rearrangement joins TRBV20-1 to TRBJ1-5; D remains ambiguous. The CDR3 is 14 residues long. The germline CDR1 and CDR2 sequences are DFQATT and SNEGSKA (reference sequence). Trimming left V 7 bases short and J 8 bases short, with 21 bases between. The CDR3 nucleotides read TGCAGTGTTGTAATACCGCCCCATTCGAAGCCCCAGCATTTT. It translates to CSVVIPPHSKPQHF.